This T cell receptor (beta chain) was recorded in a study of OX40 agonist ivuxolimab in advanced cancers. Overall study: Ivuxolimab, an antibody that agonizes OX40 (CD134), was administered to the patients.

TCRdb's table, derived via immunoSEQ multiplex PCR, lists solely in-frame clones and lacks some. In the table there are 62,000 or so clones, about 89% of which are singletons. V was pared by 5 bases and J by 5 bases, with 15 bases between. CDR1 is SGHTA, CDR2 FQGNSA, per germline. This CDR3 has 15 amino acids. Whole-study results and caveats: More expanded clones were seen, on average, in CD8+ T cells than in CD4+.

Details on this clone: The antigen is undetermined.

The chain combines TRBV7-2 with TRBJ1-4; D gene uncertain. The material sequenced was CD4+ or CD8+ T cells sorted from blood, taken in a trial of the OX40 agonist ivuxolimab. The source of this sequence is an adult with an advanced solid tumor such as melanoma, head and neck, liver or kidney cancer. The CDR3 nucleotides are TGTGCCAGCAGCGGACCGGGAGGCGGAAATGAAAAACTGTTTTTT. Translating it yields CASSGPGGGNEKLFF.